The clone carrying this T cell receptor beta chain was found once. The CDR3 spans 14 residues. CDR1 is SGDLS and CDR2 is YYNGEE in the germline V gene. V dropped 0 bases and J dropped 2 bases, with 3 bases sitting between them. The data derive from a study of blood T cell repertoires in COVID-19. Study-wide background: The study drew acute and convalescent COVID-19 samples from the United States, Italy and Spain. T cells, B-cell-depleted T cells, or PBMCs supplied cDNA or gDNA.

Seattle's enrolled individuals joined amid active infection and were then monitored longitudinally. Original processing methods: Using reference gene primer amplification, nucleated cell counts were estimated. Profiled with immunoSEQ multiplex PCR; TCRdb holds only in-frame clones, not every one. From that table come the V and J calls and clone size; the DNA was used to work out D and trimming. The sample lists 250,000 to 300,000 clones, roughly nine tenths occurring once. The sequenced material came from peripheral blood. The chain has TRBV9 and TRBJ2-6, with D uncertain. The source is a woman in her thirties with COVID-19, enrolled during active disease. The CDR3 sequence is CASSVDTGANVLTF. Written as DNA, the CDR3 is TGTGCCAGCAGCGTAGATACTGGGGCCAACGTCCTGACTTTC.